Listed below are T cell receptor beta chains from one sample, sequenced in a study of CD8 T cells in ankylosing spondylitis. TCRdb itself ran the 5' RACE reads through MiXCR, one entry per CDR3 protein. In the table there are about 88,000 distinct CDR3 sequences, around 25% of which are singletons. Sequencing was done on a sample of blood, either unsorted or a sorted T cell fraction (not recorded which). The receptors were gathered from a male donor with ankylosing spondylitis or in good health (not recorded which). CDR3s include the opening cysteine and the closing phenylalanine or tryptophan. The D gene is left open where the match is weak. A clone size is listed for some rows: how often the clone was seen (once, few, many), or a class if it is expanded.

TRBV20-1	TRBJ1-5	14	NA	NA	CSASPGTVNQPQHF	TGCAGTGCTAGTCCCGGGACGGTTAATCAGCCCCAGCATTTT
TRBV5-1	TRBJ2-2	17	NA	NA	CASSPWTARSRTGELFF	TGCGCCAGCAGCCCCTGGACAGCAAGGAGTAGAACCGGGGAGCTGTTTTTT
TRBV5-1	TRBJ2-2	18	TRBD1	many	CASSLGTGGNDFTGELFF	TGCGCCAGCAGCTTGGGGACAGGGGGCAATGACTTCACCGGGGAGCTGTTTTTT
TRBV29-1	TRBJ1-2	12	NA	few	CSVEWQGYGYTF	TGCAGCGTTGAATGGCAGGGGTATGGCTACACCTTC
TRBV10-3	TRBJ1-2	16	NA	NA	CAISSGPRGADHGYTF	TGTGCCATCAGTTCTGGCCCCCGGGGAGCCGACCATGGCTACACCTTC
TRBV20-1	TRBJ2-1	14	NA	NA	CSAVRGDAYNEQFF	TGCAGTGCGGTAAGAGGGGACGCCTACAATGAGCAGTTCTTC
TRBV7-8	TRBJ2-7	12	NA	NA	CASSSRQYEQYF	TGTGCCAGCAGCTCCCGACAGTACGAGCAGTACTTC
TRBV5-1	TRBJ2-4	14	NA	NA	CASSLEGFLSLQYF	TGCGCCAGCAGCTTAGAGGGGTTTCTCTCCCTCCAGTACTTC
TRBV20-1	TRBJ1-5	18	TRBD1	many	CSARREDRGGLSNQPQHF	TGCAGTGCCAGGCGCGAGGACAGGGGTGGGCTTAGCAATCAGCCCCAGCATTTT
TRBV20-1	TRBJ2-2	15	NA	NA	CSARDQSSLTGELFF	TGCAGTGCTAGAGACCAGAGTTCTCTGACCGGGGAGCTGTTTTTT
TRBV25-1	TRBJ2-3	15	TRBD1	many	CASRETDRDTDTQYF	TGTGCCAGCAGAGAAACCGACAGGGACACAGATACGCAGTATTTT
TRBV9	TRBJ1-4	15	NA	few	CASSVGQFGAEKLFF	TGTGCCAGCAGCGTAGGACAGTTTGGGGCGGAAAAACTGTTTTTT
TRBV12-3/TRBV12-4	TRBJ2-3	13	TRBD2	few	CATHGRGIDTQYF	TGTGCCACCCACGGGAGGGGGATAGATACGCAGTATTTT
TRBV20-1	TRBJ2-7	13	NA	few	CSAREGVSYEQYF	TGCAGTGCTAGGGAGGGGGTTAGCTACGAGCAGTACTTC
TRBV5-6	TRBJ1-6	16	NA	NA	CASSSRVGSYNSPLHF	TGTGCCAGCAGCTCCCGAGTTGGCTCCTATAATTCACCCCTCCACTTT
TRBV20-1	TRBJ2-5	12	NA	few	CSALVEPETQYF	TGCAGTGCATTGGTAGAACCAGAGACCCAGTACTTC
TRBV5-1	TRBJ1-1	15	NA	many	CASSLATGWNTEAFF	TGCGCCAGCAGCTTGGCTACAGGGTGGAACACTGAAGCTTTCTTT
TRBV5-4	TRBJ1-2	16	NA	NA	CASSSGQRDANYGYTF	TGTGCCAGCAGTTCGGGGCAGCGAGATGCTAACTATGGCTACACCTTC
TRBV7-9	TRBJ1-6	15	NA	NA	CASSADSTYNSPLHF	TGTGCCAGCAGCGCCGATAGTACCTATAATTCACCCCTCCACTTT
TRBV18	TRBJ1-5	16	TRBD1	NA	CASSPQRTGSNQPQHF	TGTGCCAGCTCACCACAGAGGACAGGGAGCAATCAGCCCCAGCATTTT
TRBV7-9	TRBJ2-5	15	NA	NA	CASSLAVGAGETQYF	TGTGCCAGCAGCTTAGCTGTGGGGGCAGGAGAGACCCAGTACTTC
TRBV7-9	TRBJ1-1	14	NA	few	CASFVGAENTEAFF	TGTGCCTCATTCGTGGGAGCGGAAAACACTGAAGCTTTCTTT
TRBV20-1	TRBJ2-1	13	NA	NA	CSARRDRDNEQFF	TGCAGTGCAAGGCGGGACAGAGACAATGAGCAGTTCTTC
TRBV18	TRBJ2-7	12	NA	NA	CASSPVRGEQYF	TGTGCCAGCTCACCAGTCCGGGGGGAGCAGTACTTC
TRBV15	TRBJ1-3	16	NA	NA	CATSRDRARAGNTIYF	TGTGCCACCAGCAGAGATCGGGCAAGAGCTGGAAACACCATATATTTT
TRBV5-1	TRBJ1-1	16	TRBD1	few	CASSFGGHRGDTEAFF	TGCGCCAGCAGCTTCGGTGGGCACAGGGGCGACACTGAAGCTTTCTTT
TRBV6-1	TRBJ1-2	14	NA	NA	CASRTQGLSYGYTF	TGTGCCAGCAGGACACAGGGACTTTCCTATGGCTACACCTTC
TRBV20-1	TRBJ2-5	11	NA	many	CSSGRQETQYF	TGCAGTTCAGGGCGACAAGAGACCCAGTACTTC